What follows are 12 T cell receptor beta chains derived from one specimen sequenced in a study of blood T cells in healthy people across ages. The authors ran a second PCR of about 6 to 11 cycles using a sample-barcoded 5' primer and a J-beta primer mix. TCRdb itself ran the 5' RACE reads through MiXCR, one entry per CDR3 protein. The sample comprises over 1,300,000 distinct CDR3 sequences, around 59% of which are singletons, and 5.5% to 8% rests with the top ten. The sequenced sample consisted of blood. These receptors were obtained from a man younger than 35 in good health.

The chain combines TRBV20-1 with TRBJ1-1; D gene ambiguous. CDR1 and CDR2 from the germline V gene are DFQATT and SNEGSKA (reference sequence). With 6 bases removed from V and 4 bases from J, the gap between germline ends came to 15 bases. The CDR3 totals 13 residues. CDR3 residues: CSALRSLGTEAFF. CDR3 coding DNA: TGCAGTGCCCTCAGGTCCCTTGGCACTGAAGCTTTCTTT.

The chain employs TRBV6-6 and TRBJ2-1; D remains unclear. This CDR3 has 15 amino acids. CDR1 and CDR2 from the germline V gene are MNHNY and SVGAGI (reference sequence). The germline V and J ends were trimmed by 6 bases and 0 bases, with 12 bases remaining between them. Here the CDR3 DNA reads TGTGCCAGCAGATCGACCGTGAGCTCCTACAATGAGCAGTTCTTC. Translation: CASRSTVSSYNEQFF.

This chain joins TRBV27 and TRBJ2-1, with D uncertain. Trimming took off 5 bases at V and 6 bases at J, with 11 bases between the two ends. The CDR3 is 13 amino acids. The V gene's germline CDR1 is MNHEY and CDR2 SMNVEV (reference sequence). CDR3 nucleotide sequence: TGTGCCAGCAGTGATGGAGAGCGCAATGAGCAGTTCTTC. Translated: CASSDGERNEQFF.

The chain links TRBV27 to TRBJ1-2; no firm D call. The germline gives CDR1 MNHEY, CDR2 SMNVEV (reference sequence). V shed 6 bases and J shed 7 bases, with 12 bases lying between them. The CDR3 loop spans 12 amino acids. The CDR3 spells CASSSPVGGYTF. In nucleotides, the CDR3 is TGTGCCAGCAGCTCCCCGGTTGGTGGCTACACCTTC.

The chain employs TRBV7-9 and TRBJ2-5; 8 positions agree with TRBD1. The V segment lost 1 base and the J segment 3 bases; nucleotides outside the gene matches: 1. Germline V lookup: CDR1 SEHNR, CDR2 FQNEAQ (reference sequence). CDR3 length: 14 residues. In DNA form, the CDR3 reads TGTGCCAGCAGCTTAGGGACAGGGAAAGAGACCCAGTACTTC. Amino acid sequence: CASSLGTGKETQYF.

This clonotype occurred a few times. This sequence joins TRBV11-2 and TRBJ2-4, with D uncertain. This CDR3 is built from 12 residues. Germline CDR1 is SGHAT and CDR2 is FQNNGV. Trimming removed 4 bases at V and 7 bases at J, with 8 bases between. The CDR3 DNA sequence: TGTGCCAGCAGCTCCCTCGATAACATTCAGTACTTC. Translated: CASSSLDNIQYF.

V usage is TRBV20-1 and J usage is TRBJ2-7; no clear D gene. Deletions cut 1 base from V and 0 bases from J, with 13 bases between. The CDR3 is 15 amino acids. CDR1 and CDR2 from the germline V gene are DFQATT and SNEGSKA (reference sequence). CDR3 sequence (DNA): TGCAGTGCTAGAGCCCCCACAACACCCTCCTACGAGCAGTACTTC. It yields the protein CSARAPTTPSYEQYF.

Here the CDR3 DNA reads TGCAGCGTTGGGGGACAGCAGAATGAAAAACTGTTTTTT. Translated, it gives CSVGGQQNEKLFF. The J gene is TRBJ1-4, the V gene TRBV29-1; 7 bases line up with TRBD1. V was clipped by 4 bases and J by 5 bases; unmatched bases: 4. Per the germline V gene, CDR1 is SQVTM and CDR2 is ANQGSEA. This CDR3 comprises 13 residues.

In its sample, this clonotype was seen a few times. The rearrangement uses TRBV7-2 and TRBJ2-3; 7 positions agree with TRBD1. The CDR3 spans 14 residues. After removal of 2 bases from V and 4 bases from J, the junction contained 3 bases not matched to a gene. The germline gives CDR1 SGHTA, CDR2 FQGNSA. This CDR3 is CASSLLGGADTQYF. The CDR3 DNA is TGTGCCAGCAGCTTATTAGGGGGCGCAGATACGCAGTATTTT.

The rearrangement links TRBV18 to TRBJ1-6; perhaps TRBD1 as D (6 bases). There are 13 residues in the CDR3. Trimming cost V 5 bases and J 8 bases, with 10 bases left between them. Germline V gives CDR1 KGHSH, CDR2 LQKENI. CDR3 sequence: CASSSKGDSPLHF. The CDR3 region has the DNA TGTGCCAGCTCAAGCAAGGGGGATTCACCCCTCCACTTT. Combining the CDR3 with reference TRBV18 and TRBJ1-6 gives the whole variable domain NAGVMQNPRHLVRRRGQEARLRCSPMKGHSHVYWYRQLPEEGLKFMVYLQKENIIDESGMPKERFSAEFPKEGPSILRIQQVVRGDSAAYFCASSSKGDSPLHFGNGTRLTVT.

Comments on this clonotype: At one of its ends the junction is not consistent with the germline gene, which may arise from a read error. The V gene is TRBV7-7, the J gene TRBJ2-1, with D perhaps TRBD1 or TRBD2 (5 bases each). CDR3 length: 13 residues. Per germline, CDR1 SSHAT and CDR2 FNYEAQ (reference sequence). The CDR3 region is CASSPSGAPYQFF. CDR3 nucleotides: TGTGCTAGCAGCCCGTCCGGGGCGCCTTACCAGTTCTTC.

This clonotype has more than one count but fewer than ten. J is TRBJ2-6 and V is TRBV3-1; TRBD2 might be the D (5 bases). CDR3 length: 15 amino acids. Germline assignment: CDR1 LGHDT and CDR2 YNNKEL (reference sequence). V was cut by 5 bases and J by 2 bases, with 10 bases left in between. CDR3 in DNA: TGTGCCAGCAGCTCCTACGGGGCTGGGGCCAACGTCCTGACTTTC. Protein product: CASSSYGAGANVLTF.